This T cell receptor beta chain came from a study of beta chain features in type 1 diabetes. Study summary: Patients shared similar age, gender and cell yields with healthy donors. The study, taken as a whole, reports: In every one of the four CD4+ subsets, TCRB CDR3s were moderately but significantly shorter in Type 1 diabetes patients. Lower insertion and higher deletion counts appeared at VDJ junctions in type 1 diabetes patients.

Expressed TCRB transcripts were sequenced after all isolated RNA was converted to cDNA. TCRdb's copy holds only in-frame clones and misses some; the assay was immunoSEQ multiplex PCR. This table has about 390,000 clones, 8.5% to 10% appearing once. Per the germline V gene, CDR1 is GTSNPN and CDR2 is SVGIG (reference sequence). The CDR3 runs to 14 residues. Trimming removed 0 bases from V and 8 bases from J, with 15 bases in between. This clone occurred many times. Its antigen is undetermined. Central memory, naive, regulatory and stem cell-like memory CD4+ cells were sorted by CD45RO/CCR7/CD25/CD127/CD95/CD27.

This sequence was found in a man aged 25-40 years with type 1 diabetes. The sequencing input was central memory CD4+ T cells from blood. This chain joins TRBV30 and TRBJ2-3; D is unresolved. CDR3 DNA: TGTGCCTGGAGTGTGGTAGTTTCGGGTTCTACGCAGTATTTT. Translated: CAWSVVVSGSTQYF.